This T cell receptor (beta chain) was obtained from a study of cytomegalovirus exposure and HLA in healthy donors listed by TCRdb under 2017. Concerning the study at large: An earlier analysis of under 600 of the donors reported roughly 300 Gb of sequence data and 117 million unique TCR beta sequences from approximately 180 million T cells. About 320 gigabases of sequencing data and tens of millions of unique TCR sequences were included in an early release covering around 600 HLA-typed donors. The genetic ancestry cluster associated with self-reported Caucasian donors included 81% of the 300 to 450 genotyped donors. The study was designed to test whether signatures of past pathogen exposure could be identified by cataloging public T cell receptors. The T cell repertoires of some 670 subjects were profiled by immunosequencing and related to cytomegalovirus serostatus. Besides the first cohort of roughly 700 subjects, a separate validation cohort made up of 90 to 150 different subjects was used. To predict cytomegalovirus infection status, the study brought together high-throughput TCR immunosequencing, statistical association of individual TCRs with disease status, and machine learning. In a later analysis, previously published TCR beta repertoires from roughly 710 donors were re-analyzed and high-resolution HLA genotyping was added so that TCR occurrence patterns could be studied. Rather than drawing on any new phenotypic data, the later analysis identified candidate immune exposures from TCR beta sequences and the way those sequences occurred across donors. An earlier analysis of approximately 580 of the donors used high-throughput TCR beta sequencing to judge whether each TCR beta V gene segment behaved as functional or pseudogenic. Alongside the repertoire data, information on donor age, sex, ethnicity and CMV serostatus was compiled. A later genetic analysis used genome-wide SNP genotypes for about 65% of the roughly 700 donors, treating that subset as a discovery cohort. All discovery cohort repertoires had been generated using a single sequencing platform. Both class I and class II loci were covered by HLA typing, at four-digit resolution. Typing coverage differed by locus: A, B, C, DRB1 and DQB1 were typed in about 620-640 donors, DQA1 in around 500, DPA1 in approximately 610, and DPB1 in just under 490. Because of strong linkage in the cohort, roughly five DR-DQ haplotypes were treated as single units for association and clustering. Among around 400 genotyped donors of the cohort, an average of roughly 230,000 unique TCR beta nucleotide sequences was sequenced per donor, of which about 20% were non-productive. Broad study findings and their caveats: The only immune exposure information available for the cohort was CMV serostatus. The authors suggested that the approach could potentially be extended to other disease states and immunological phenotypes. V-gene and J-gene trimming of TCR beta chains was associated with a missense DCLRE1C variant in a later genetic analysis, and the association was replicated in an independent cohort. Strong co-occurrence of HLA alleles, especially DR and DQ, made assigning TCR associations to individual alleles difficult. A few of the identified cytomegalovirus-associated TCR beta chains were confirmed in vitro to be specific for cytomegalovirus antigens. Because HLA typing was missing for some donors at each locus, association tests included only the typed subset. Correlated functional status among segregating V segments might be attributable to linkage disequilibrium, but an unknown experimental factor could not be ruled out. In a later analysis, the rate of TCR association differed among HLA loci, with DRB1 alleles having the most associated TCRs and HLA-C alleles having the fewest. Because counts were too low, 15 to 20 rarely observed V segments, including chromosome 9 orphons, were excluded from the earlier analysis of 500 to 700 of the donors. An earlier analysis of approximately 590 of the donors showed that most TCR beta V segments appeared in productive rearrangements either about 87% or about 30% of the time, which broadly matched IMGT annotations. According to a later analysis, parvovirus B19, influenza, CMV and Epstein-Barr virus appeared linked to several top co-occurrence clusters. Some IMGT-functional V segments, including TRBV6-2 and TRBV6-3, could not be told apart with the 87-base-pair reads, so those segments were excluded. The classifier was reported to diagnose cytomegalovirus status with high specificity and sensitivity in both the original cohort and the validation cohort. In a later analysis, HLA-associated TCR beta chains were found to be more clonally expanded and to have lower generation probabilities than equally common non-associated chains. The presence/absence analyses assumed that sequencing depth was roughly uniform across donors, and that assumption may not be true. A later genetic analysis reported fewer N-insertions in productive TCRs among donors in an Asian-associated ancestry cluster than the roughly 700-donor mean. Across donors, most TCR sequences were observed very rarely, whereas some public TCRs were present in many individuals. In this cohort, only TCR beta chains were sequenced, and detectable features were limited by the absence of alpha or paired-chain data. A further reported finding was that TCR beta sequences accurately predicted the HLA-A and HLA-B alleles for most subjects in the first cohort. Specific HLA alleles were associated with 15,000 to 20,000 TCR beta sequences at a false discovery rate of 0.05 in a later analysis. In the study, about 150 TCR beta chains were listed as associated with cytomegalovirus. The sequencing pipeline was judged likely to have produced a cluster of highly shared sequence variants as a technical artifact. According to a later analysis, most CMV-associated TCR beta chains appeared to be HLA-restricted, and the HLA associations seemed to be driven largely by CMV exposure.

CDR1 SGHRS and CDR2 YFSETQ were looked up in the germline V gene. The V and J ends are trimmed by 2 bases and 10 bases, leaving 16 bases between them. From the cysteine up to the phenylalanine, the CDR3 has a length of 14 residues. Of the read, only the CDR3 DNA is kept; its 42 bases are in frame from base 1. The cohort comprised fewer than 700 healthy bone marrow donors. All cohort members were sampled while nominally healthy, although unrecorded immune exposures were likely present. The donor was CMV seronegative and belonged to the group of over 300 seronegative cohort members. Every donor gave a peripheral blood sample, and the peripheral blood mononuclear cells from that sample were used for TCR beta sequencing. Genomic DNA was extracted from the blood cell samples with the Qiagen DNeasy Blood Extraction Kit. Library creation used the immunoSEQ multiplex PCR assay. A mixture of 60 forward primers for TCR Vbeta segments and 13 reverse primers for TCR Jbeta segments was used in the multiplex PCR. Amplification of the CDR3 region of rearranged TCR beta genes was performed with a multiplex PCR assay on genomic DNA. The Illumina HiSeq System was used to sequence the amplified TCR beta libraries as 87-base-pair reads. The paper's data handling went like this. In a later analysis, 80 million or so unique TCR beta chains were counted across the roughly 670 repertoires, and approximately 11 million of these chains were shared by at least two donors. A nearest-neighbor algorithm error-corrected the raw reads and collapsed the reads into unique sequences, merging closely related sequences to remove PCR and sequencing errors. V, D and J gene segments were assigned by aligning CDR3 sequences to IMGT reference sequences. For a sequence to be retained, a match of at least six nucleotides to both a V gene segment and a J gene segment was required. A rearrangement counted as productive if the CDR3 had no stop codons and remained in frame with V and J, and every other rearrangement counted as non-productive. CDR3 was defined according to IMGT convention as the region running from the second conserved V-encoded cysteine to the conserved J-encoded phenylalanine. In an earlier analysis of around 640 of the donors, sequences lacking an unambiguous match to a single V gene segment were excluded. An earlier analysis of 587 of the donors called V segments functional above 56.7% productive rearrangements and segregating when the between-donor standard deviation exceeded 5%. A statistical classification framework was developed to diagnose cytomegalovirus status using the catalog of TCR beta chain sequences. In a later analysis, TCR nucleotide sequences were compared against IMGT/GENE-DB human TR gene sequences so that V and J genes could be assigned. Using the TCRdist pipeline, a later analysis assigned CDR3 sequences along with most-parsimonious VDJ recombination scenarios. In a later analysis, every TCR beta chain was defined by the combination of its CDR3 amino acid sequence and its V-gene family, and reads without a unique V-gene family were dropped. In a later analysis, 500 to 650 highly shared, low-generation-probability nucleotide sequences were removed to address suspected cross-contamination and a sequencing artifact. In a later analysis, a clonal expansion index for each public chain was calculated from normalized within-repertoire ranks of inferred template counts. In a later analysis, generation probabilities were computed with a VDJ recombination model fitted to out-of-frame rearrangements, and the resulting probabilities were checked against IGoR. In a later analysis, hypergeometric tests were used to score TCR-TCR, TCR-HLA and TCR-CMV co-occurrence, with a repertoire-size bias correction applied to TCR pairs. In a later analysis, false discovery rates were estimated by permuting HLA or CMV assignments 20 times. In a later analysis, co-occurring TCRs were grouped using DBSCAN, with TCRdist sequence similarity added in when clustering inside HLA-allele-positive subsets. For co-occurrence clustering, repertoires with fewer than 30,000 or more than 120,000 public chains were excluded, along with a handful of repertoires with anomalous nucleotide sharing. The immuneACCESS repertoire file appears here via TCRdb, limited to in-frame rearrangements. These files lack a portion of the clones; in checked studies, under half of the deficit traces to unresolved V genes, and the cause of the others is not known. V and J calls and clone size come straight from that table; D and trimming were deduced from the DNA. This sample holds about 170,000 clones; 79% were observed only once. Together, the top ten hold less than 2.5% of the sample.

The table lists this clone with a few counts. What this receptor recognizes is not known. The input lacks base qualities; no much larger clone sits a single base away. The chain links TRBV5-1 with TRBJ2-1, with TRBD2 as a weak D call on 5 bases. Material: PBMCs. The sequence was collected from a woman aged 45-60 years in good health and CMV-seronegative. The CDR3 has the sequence CASSFGGQVGEQFF. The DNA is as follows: TGCGCCAGCAGCTTCGGCGGGCAGGTAGGAGAGCAGTTCTTC.